This TCR beta chain was documented in a study of regulatory and conventional T cells in RAG deficiency. Regulatory T cells were sorted from blood as CD4+ CD25-high CD127-low cells. TCRdb's table, derived via immunoSEQ multiplex PCR, lists solely in-frame clones and lacks some. In the table there are 15,000 to 20,000 clones, roughly 87% of which are singletons. In the case of this clone: No antigen is known for it. A read error may account for a junction end that differs from germline. Different DNA sequences within this sample yield the same CDR3.

CDR1 and CDR2 (germline): MDHEN, SYDVKM. CDR3 length: 14 amino acids. General study findings and limits: Sorted Omenn CD25-high CD127-low cells may not be bona fide Tregs. In Omenn syndrome, Treg and Tconv repertoires overlapped >90%. Other subsets showed 9 to 10-fold reductions, but Treg unique TCR beta sequences fell about 100-fold in these patients.

The sample was also reused in another study, on regulatory T cells. That report notes: Primers: 52 TRBV forward and 13 TRBJ reverse. Regulatory T cells showed the strongest V-J pair restriction and V/J gene skewing among patient repertoires.

The rearrangement links TRBV28 to TRBJ1-5; weak D call: TRBD1 (5 bases). The TCR was taken from a human donor in good health. The source material was Tregs sorted from blood. The CDR3 protein is CASSFIQGNQPQHF. CDR3 DNA: TGTGCTAGCAGTTTTATACAGGGCAATCAGCCCCAGCATTTT. Full variable domain (remainder filled in from reference TRBV28 and TRBJ1-5): DVKVTQSSRYLVKRTGEKVFLECVQDMDHENMFWYRQDPGLGLRLIYFSYDVKMKEKGDIPEGYSVSREKKERFSLILESASTNQTSMYLCASSFIQGNQPQHFGDGTRLSIL.